One and the same sample provided the 9 T cell receptor beta chains below, sequenced in a study of CD8+ T cells in alopecia areata. Following RNA extraction, reverse transcription yielded cDNA that acted as the sequencing template. The data were produced by immunoSEQ multiplex PCR, yet TCRdb's version contains in-frame clones alone and is incomplete. The repertoire includes about 200,000 clones, 50% to 65% of them detected once, and 0.45% sits in the top ten. The specimen comprised CD4+ T cells sorted from blood, sampled at week 0. The receptors derive from a human donor with alopecia areata.

The V and J genes are TRBV27 and TRBJ1-2; D is uncertain. CDR3 length: 15 amino acids. The V end lost 3 bases, the J end lost 4 bases, and 15 bases lay between the germline ends. The germline CDR1 and CDR2 sequences are MNHEY and SMNVEV (reference sequence). CDR3 region: CASSLQFGVTYGYTF. CDR3 bases: TGTGCCAGCAGTTTGCAATTTGGGGTTACCTATGGCTACACCTTC.

V gene TRBV30 combines with J gene TRBJ2-5; D ambiguous. The tail of the sequence fits TRBJ2-7 better, so the J call may be wrong. CDR1 is GTSNPN and CDR2 is SVGIG in the germline V gene (reference sequence). The CDR3 contains 11 residues. The CDR3 nucleotides read TGTGCCTGGAGTGAGAGCTACGAGCAGTACTTC. It specifies CAWSESYEQYF.

The chain links TRBV27 to TRBJ2-1; D is perhaps TRBD2 (5 bases). This CDR3 is built from 16 residues. Per germline, CDR1 MNHEY and CDR2 SMNVEV (reference sequence). V was shortened by 6 bases and J by 4 bases, with 19 bases between the two germline ends. This CDR3 reads CASRAGKKWTYNEQFF. The CDR3 DNA sequence: TGTGCCAGCAGGGCTGGGAAAAAATGGACTTACAATGAGCAGTTCTTC.

The rearrangement joins TRBV9 to TRBJ2-2; 7 bases agree with TRBD1. The V gene's germline CDR1 is SGDLS and CDR2 YYNGEE. There are 19 residues in the CDR3. The V gene end was trimmed by 1 base and the J gene end by 2 bases; junction bases not matched to a gene: 14. The chain's CDR3 is CASSVFLSPGQTNTGELFF. In DNA form, the CDR3 reads TGTGCCAGCAGCGTATTTTTGTCACCGGGACAGACTAACACCGGGGAGCTGTTTTTT.

The chain recombines TRBV5-1 with TRBJ1-6; D possibly corresponds to TRBD1 (5 bases). The germline gives CDR1 SGHRS, CDR2 YFSETQ. The CDR3 is made up of 17 amino acids. V dropped 0 bases and J dropped 3 bases, with 13 bases sitting between them. As DNA, the CDR3 is TGCGCCAGCAGCTTGGGGGGCAGCTCCGACTATAATTCACCCCTCCACTTT. Amino acids: CASSLGGSSDYNSPLHF. The full variable domain, completed using reference TRBV5-1 and TRBJ1-6, is KAGVTQTPRYLIKTRGQQVTLSCSPISGHRSVSWYQQTPGQGLQFLFEYFSETQRNKGNFPGRFSGRQFSNSRSEMNVSTLELGDSALYLCASSLGGSSDYNSPLHFGNGTRLTVT.

This clone turned up a few times. This chain uses TRBV29-1 with TRBJ2-1, with D hard to call. Germline V lookup: CDR1 SQVTM, CDR2 ANQGSEA. This CDR3 has 11 amino acids. Trimming removed 4 bases from V and 4 bases from J, with 5 bases in between. The CDR3 loop is CSVVGYNEQFF. In nucleotides, the CDR3 is TGCAGCGTTGTGGGGTACAATGAGCAGTTCTTC.

V usage is TRBV6-5 and J usage is TRBJ2-7, with no clear D. The V end lost 11 bases, the J end lost 1 base, and 15 bases lay between the germline ends. This CDR3 is 13 amino acids long. Germline V lookup: CDR1 MNHEY, CDR2 SVGAGI. The DNA for the CDR3 is TGTGCCTCAGCAAGATACGCTTCCTACGAGCAGTACTTC. Residues: CASARYASYEQYF.

In its sample, this clone was seen a few times. The J gene is TRBJ1-5, the V gene TRBV10-3; TRBD1 matches 8 bases. The CDR3 spans 13 residues. After removal of 6 bases from V and 5 bases from J, the junction contained 3 bases not matched to a gene. Germline V lookup: CDR1 ENHRY, CDR2 SYGVKD. This CDR3 reads CAIRDRADQPQHF. CDR3 in DNA: TGTGCCATCAGGGACAGGGCGGATCAGCCCCAGCATTTT.

For this clone: At one end the junction does not follow the germline gene, possibly because of a read error. The CDR3, as DNA: TGTGCCAGCAGCGGGGGACTAGCGGGTGCCCGGGCGGACTTC. It specifies CASSGGLAGARADF. The chain uses TRBV2 and TRBJ2-7, with TRBD2 matching 12 bases. The CDR3 totals 14 residues. Germline CDR1 SNHLY, CDR2 FYNNEI.